The 3 T cell receptor beta chains below were found in one sample sequenced in a study of blood T cell repertoires in COVID-19. Libraries were prepared by immunoSEQ multiplex PCR; TCRdb keeps only in-frame clonotypes and omits some of them. Here the sample spans under 450,000 clones, around 83% being singletons. What was sequenced was PBMCs or T cells enriched from blood (not recorded which). The receptors come from a woman in her 50s who had recovered from COVID-19.

This clone was seen only a few times. V gene TRBV12-3 or TRBV12-4 combines with J gene TRBJ1-1; D might be TRBD1 (6 bases). The CDR3 has 11 residues. V was pared by 6 bases and J by 7 bases, with 9 bases between. For the CDR3, the DNA is TGTGCCAGCAGCGTACAGGGTGAAGCTTTCTTT. Protein sequence: CASSVQGEAFF.

The chain uses TRBV7-9 and TRBJ2-7; D uncertain. This CDR3 contains 12 residues. Trimming cost V 2 bases and J 4 bases, with 6 bases left between them. The germline V gene encodes CDR1 SEHNR and CDR2 FQNEAQ (reference sequence). The DNA of the CDR3 is TGTGCCAGCAGCTTATCTAATTACGAGCAGTACTTC. Encoded protein: CASSLSNYEQYF.

This clone appeared a few times. The J gene is TRBJ2-7, the V gene TRBV5-1; D possibly corresponds to TRBD1 (6 bases). The germline V gene encodes CDR1 SGHRS and CDR2 YFSETQ. The CDR3 length is 14 residues. V was clipped by 1 base and J by 3 bases, with 11 bases between them. The CDR3 DNA reads TGCGCCAGCAGCTTGACTCAGGGGAACTACGAGCAGTACTTC. Translating gives CASSLTQGNYEQYF.